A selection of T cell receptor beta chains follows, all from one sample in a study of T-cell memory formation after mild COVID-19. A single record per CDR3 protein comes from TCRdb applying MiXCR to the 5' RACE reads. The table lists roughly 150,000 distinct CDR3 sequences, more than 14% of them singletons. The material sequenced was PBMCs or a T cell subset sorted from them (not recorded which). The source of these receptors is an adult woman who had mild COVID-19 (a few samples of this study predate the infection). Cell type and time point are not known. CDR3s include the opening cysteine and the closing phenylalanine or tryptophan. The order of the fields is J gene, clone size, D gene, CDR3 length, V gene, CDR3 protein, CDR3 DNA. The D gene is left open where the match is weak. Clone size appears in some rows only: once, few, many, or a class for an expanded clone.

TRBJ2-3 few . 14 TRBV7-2 CASSLDPRADTQYF TGTGCCAGCAGCTTAGATCCCAGGGCAGATACGCAGTATTTT
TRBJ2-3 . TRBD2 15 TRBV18 CASSPGTSGTDTQYF TGTGCCAGCTCACCTGGGACTAGCGGCACAGATACGCAGTATTTT
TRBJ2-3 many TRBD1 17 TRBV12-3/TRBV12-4 CASSFDSGGAGTDTQYF TGTGCCAGCAGTTTTGATTCAGGGGGCGCGGGCACAGATACGCAGTATTTT
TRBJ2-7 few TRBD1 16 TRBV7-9 CASSDDSGTASYEQYF TGTGCCAGCAGCGACGACTCCGGGACAGCCTCCTACGAGCAGTACTTC
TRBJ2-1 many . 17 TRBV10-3 CAISEGGFGNSYNEQFF TGTGCCATCAGTGAGGGGGGTTTCGGCAACTCCTACAATGAGCAGTTCTTC
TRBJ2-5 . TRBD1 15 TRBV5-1 CASSATGGREETQYF TGCGCCAGCAGCGCGACAGGGGGCCGAGAAGAGACCCAGTACTTC
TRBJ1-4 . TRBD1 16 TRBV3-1 CASSQYGTGGREKLFF TGTGCCAGCAGCCAATACGGGACAGGGGGGCGCGAAAAACTGTTTTTT
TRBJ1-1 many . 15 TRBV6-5 CASSYHPSGTQEAFF TGTGCCAGCAGTTACCACCCCTCCGGCACACAAGAAGCTTTCTTT
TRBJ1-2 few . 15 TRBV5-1 CASSFLEGPGDGYTF TGCGCCAGCAGCTTCTTGGAGGGGCCTGGGGATGGCTACACCTTC
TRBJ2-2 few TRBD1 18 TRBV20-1 CSARDLLGTGKNTGELFF TGCAGTGCTAGAGATCTATTGGGGACAGGGAAGAACACCGGGGAGCTGTTTTTT
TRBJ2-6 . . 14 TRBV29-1 CSVKWSSGANVLTF TGCAGCGTCAAATGGAGCTCTGGGGCCAACGTCCTGACTTTC
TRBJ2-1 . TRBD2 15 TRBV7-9 CASSPSGSLGNEQFF TGTGCCAGCAGCCCTAGCGGGAGTCTGGGGAATGAGCAGTTCTTC
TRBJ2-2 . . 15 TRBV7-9 CASSFGSENTGELFF TGTGCCAGCAGCTTTGGTTCGGAAAACACCGGGGAGCTGTTTTTT
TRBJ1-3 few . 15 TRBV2 CASSETGISGNTIYF TGTGCCAGCAGTGAAACAGGGATCTCTGGAAACACCATATATTTT
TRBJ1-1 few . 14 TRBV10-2 CASRDEGLSTEAFF TGCGCCAGCAGGGACGAGGGGTTGAGCACTGAAGCTTTCTTT
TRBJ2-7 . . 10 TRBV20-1 CSARTYEQYF TGCAGTGCTCGGACCTACGAGCAGTACTTC
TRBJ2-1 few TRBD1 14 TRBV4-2 CASSPKRQGNEQFF TGTGCCAGCAGCCCCAAGAGACAGGGCAATGAGCAGTTCTTC
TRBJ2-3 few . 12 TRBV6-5 CASSTLGDTQYF TGTGCCAGCAGCACCCTAGGAGATACGCAGTATTTT
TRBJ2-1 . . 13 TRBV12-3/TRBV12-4 CASRRTGDHEQFF TGTGCCAGCAGAAGGACTGGAGATCATGAGCAGTTCTTC
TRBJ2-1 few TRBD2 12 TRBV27 CASSNSGGAQFF TGTGCCAGCAGTAATAGCGGGGGAGCACAGTTCTTC
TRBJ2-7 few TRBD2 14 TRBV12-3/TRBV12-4 CASSPRLAGDEQYF TGTGCCAGCAGTCCTCGACTAGCGGGAGACGAGCAGTACTTC
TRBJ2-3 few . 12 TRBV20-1 CSARMRTDTQYF TGCAGTGCTAGAATGCGCACAGATACGCAGTATTTT
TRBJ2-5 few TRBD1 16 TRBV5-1 CASSLSPGTGVETQYF TGCGCCAGCAGCTTGTCACCCGGGACAGGGGTGGAGACCCAGTACTTC
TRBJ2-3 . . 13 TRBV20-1 CSASSGAADTQYF TGCAGTGCTAGTTCAGGGGCTGCAGATACGCAGTATTTT
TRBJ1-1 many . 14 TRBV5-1 CASSLLTDNTEAFF TGCGCCAGCAGCTTGTTAACGGATAACACTGAAGCTTTCTTT
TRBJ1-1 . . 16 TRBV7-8 CASSLGPSGLNTEAFF TGTGCCAGCAGCTTAGGCCCGTCGGGACTGAACACTGAAGCTTTCTTT
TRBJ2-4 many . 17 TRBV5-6 CASSPGGGSSAKNIQYF TGTGCCAGCAGCCCCGGTGGGGGTTCATCGGCCAAAAACATTCAGTACTTC
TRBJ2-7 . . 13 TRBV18 CASSTPTAYEQYF TGTGCCAGCTCAACACCGACCGCGTACGAGCAGTACTTC
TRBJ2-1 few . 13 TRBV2 CASSGERVDEQFF TGTGCCAGCAGTGGAGAGCGGGTTGATGAGCAGTTCTTC
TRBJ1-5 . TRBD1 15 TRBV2 CASSEADRPNQPQHF TGTGCCAGCAGTGAAGCGGACAGGCCCAATCAGCCCCAGCATTTT
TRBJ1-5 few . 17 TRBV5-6 CASSLLSSGMGNQPQHF TGTGCCAGCAGCTTGTTATCGTCCGGGATGGGCAATCAGCCCCAGCATTTT
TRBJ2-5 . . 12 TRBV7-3 CARTEFQETQYF TGTGCCAGGACAGAATTCCAAGAGACCCAGTACTTC
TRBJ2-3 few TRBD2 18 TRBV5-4 CASSLAGALSSYTDTQYF TGTGCCAGCAGCTTAGCGGGAGCGTTATCGTCCTACACAGATACGCAGTATTTT
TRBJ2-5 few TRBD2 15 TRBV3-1 CASSQALAGEETQYF TGTGCCAGCAGCCAGGCACTAGCGGGGGAAGAGACCCAGTACTTC
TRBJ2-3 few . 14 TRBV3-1 CASSRERVTDTQYF TGTGCCAGCAGCCGGGAGCGGGTCACAGATACGCAGTATTTT
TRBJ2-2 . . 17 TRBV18 CASSPPVGRENTGELFF TGTGCCAGCTCACCACCGGTTGGCAGGGAGAACACCGGGGAGCTGTTTTTT
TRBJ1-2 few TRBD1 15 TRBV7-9 CASTLYDRAPDGYTF TGTGCCAGCACCTTATATGACAGGGCCCCGGATGGCTACACCTTC
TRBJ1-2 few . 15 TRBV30 CAWNRKGGALIGYTF TGTGCCTGGAACCGTAAGGGAGGGGCATTGATTGGCTACACCTTC
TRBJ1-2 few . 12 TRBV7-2 CASRGFLYGYTF TGTGCCAGCCGGGGGTTCCTCTATGGCTACACCTTC
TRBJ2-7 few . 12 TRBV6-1 CASSLRTQEQYF TGTGCCAGCAGTCTTCGGACTCAGGAGCAGTACTTC
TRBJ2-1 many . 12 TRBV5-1 CASSFPGDEQFF TGCGCCAGCAGCTTCCCGGGCGATGAGCAGTTCTTC
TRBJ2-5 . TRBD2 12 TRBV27 CASSPGGKTQYF TGTGCCAGCAGCCCCGGGGGGAAGACCCAGTACTTC
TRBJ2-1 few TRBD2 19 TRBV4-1 CASSQASPPGSGVYNEQFF TGCGCCAGCAGCCAAGCCTCCCCGCCGGGGAGCGGGGTCTACAATGAGCAGTTCTTC
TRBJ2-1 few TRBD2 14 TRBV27 CASRGLAGTNEQFF TGTGCCAGCAGAGGACTAGCGGGGACCAATGAGCAGTTCTTC
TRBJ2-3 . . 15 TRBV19 CASSIALASTDTQYF TGTGCCAGTAGTATAGCACTCGCTAGCACAGATACGCAGTATTTT
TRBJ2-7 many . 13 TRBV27 CASSYFQGYEQYF TGTGCCAGCAGCTACTTTCAGGGCTACGAGCAGTACTTC
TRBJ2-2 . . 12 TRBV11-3 CASSRIAGELFF TGTGCCAGCAGCCGTATAGCCGGGGAGCTGTTTTTT
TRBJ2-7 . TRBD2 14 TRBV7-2 CASRGLAGAYEQYF TGTGCCAGCAGGGGACTAGCGGGGGCCTACGAGCAGTACTTC